The clone carrying this T cell receptor (beta chain) was detected only a few times. This table comes from immunoSEQ multiplex PCR, and its TCRdb copy is limited to in-frame clones, with some not included. This sample has about 57,000 clones, with around 85% found just once. V was pared by 1 base and J by 4 bases, with 11 bases between. The CDR3 length is 15 residues. CDR1 and CDR2 (germline): KGHSH, LQKENI. This specimen belongs to a study of memory CD4+ T cells and cytomegalovirus serostatus. The sort gate was single viable CD3+CD4+CD8-CD45RO+ cells for memory CD4+ T cells. The chain employs TRBV18 and TRBJ1-3; D gene unclear. The sample was memory CD4+ T cells from blood. The TCR sequence derives from an adult in good health and CMV-seronegative. The chain's CDR3 is CASSPRGLEGNTIYF. CDR3 nucleotides: TGTGCCAGCTCACCACGAGGGTTGGAAGGAAACACCATATATTTT.